This T cell receptor beta chain was captured by sequencing in a study of T-cell memory formation after mild COVID-19. Overall study: TCR clusters were largely donor specific.

TCRdb analysed the 5' RACE reads with MiXCR anew, one entry per CDR3 protein. Counted here are roughly 110,000 distinct CDR3 sequences, over 10% occurring once; the ten biggest clones make up 25% to 35%. This clonotype was counted a few times. Its antigen is undetermined. General study points: Contracting CD4+ clones were located mainly in CM and EM, and CD8+ clones in EMRA. Pre-infection memory held some responding clones, suggesting pre-existing cross-reactive T cells responded. CD4+ bias marked clones expanding day 15 to 37, unlike balanced contracting clones.

The CDR3 contains 14 residues. Looked up from germline, CDR1 is GTSNPN and CDR2 is SVGIG (reference sequence). Trimming left V 1 base short and J 3 bases short, with 9 bases between. The chain recombines TRBV30 with TRBJ2-2, with no clear D. This TCR was recovered from an adult woman who had mild COVID-19 (a few samples of this study predate the infection). Cell type and time point are not known. Sequencing input: PBMCs or a T cell subset sorted from them (not recorded which). The CDR3 coding sequence is TGTGCCTGGAGTGAAAGACCACACACCGGGGAGCTGTTTTTT. Protein product: CAWSERPHTGELFF.